This entry concerns a single T cell receptor beta chain. The antigen remains undetermined. The sample is drawn from a study of CD8 T cells in Susac syndrome. Study-level points and caveats: The study admitted that it had a relatively small number of individuals in its TCR sequencing and HLA analysis.

TCR beta sequencing covered blood CD8+ and CD4+ T cells. Negative isolation was used for CD8+ and CD4+ T cells and FACS enrichment for TEMRA cells. V was pared by 2 bases and J by 7 bases, with 4 bases between. Germline V gene data show CDR1 as SGDLS and CDR2 as YYNGEE. This CDR3 comprises 12 residues. With random hexamers, reverse transcription was performed on roughly 0.45 to 1 ug of RNA. A multiplex approach, immunoSEQ multiplex PCR, amplified TCR beta CDR3 across 54 Vbeta and 13 Jbeta. Each CDR3 protein gets one entry after TCRdb re-called the immunoSEQ multiplex PCR reads with MiXCR. Of approximately 90,000 distinct CDR3 sequences in the sample, about 93% were seen once.

Sequencing input: CD8+ T cells from PBMCs. The origin of this receptor is a human donor in good health. This chain connects TRBV9 to TRBJ1-6; D unresolved. The CDR3 region has the DNA TGTGCCAGCAGCGTGGGGAATTCACCCCTCCACTTT. It translates to CASSVGNSPLHF.